This section outlines one T cell receptor beta chain sequence together with its context. This sample was included in a study of blood T cell repertoires in COVID-19. Looking at the study overall: Sources were T cells, B-cell-depleted T cells, or PBMCs; the material itself was cDNA or gDNA.

Trimming cost V 0 bases and J 3 bases; bases outside gene matches: 11. The V gene's germline CDR1 is SGHDT and CDR2 YYEEEE. There are 18 residues in the CDR3. As processed by the authors: Reference gene primers were amplified, and this amplification served to estimate nucleated cell counts. Using immunoSEQ multiplex PCR, the repertoire was profiled, and TCRdb retains in-frame clones only, with some absent. From that table come the V and J calls and clone size; the DNA was used to work out D and trimming. The table shows about 220,000 clones, with 85% occurring only once. The clonotype was recovered from a woman in her seventies with COVID-19, enrolled during active disease. Material: peripheral blood. The rearrangement joins TRBV5-6 to TRBJ2-1; 8 bases match TRBD1. The chain's CDR3 is CASSLASETGDFYNEQFF. The CDR3, as DNA: TGTGCCAGCAGCTTGGCGTCGGAGACAGGGGATTTCTACAATGAGCAGTTCTTC.